Listed below are T cell receptor beta chains from one sample, sequenced in a study of cytotoxic CD8 clonotypes in ibrutinib-treated CLL. Profiling relied on immunoSEQ multiplex PCR, and the TCRdb table lists in-frame clones only, not all of them. The sample consists of approximately 190,000 clones, just under 80% of them appearing once. This material consisted of PBMCs, taken after 12 months of ibrutinib treatment. Every receptor here comes from a human donor with chronic lymphocytic leukemia. The CDR3 runs from the conserved cysteine through the conserved F or W. The D gene is left open where the match is weak. Size tells how often a clone was seen (once, few, many) or the class of an expanded clone, and some rows leave it out.

V,D,size,J,CDR3,DNA
TRBV5-1,-,few,TRBJ2-7,CASSLEDGSYEQYF,TGCGCCAGCAGCTTGGAGGACGGGAGCTACGAGCAGTACTTC
TRBV20-1,TRBD1,-,TRBJ1-5,CSAQGVQPQHF,TGCAGTGCCCAGGGGGTTCAGCCCCAGCATTTT
TRBV7-9,-,-,TRBJ1-4,CASSLGVHNEKLFF,TGTGCCAGCAGCTTAGGGGTGCACAATGAAAAACTGTTTTTT
TRBV10-3,TRBD2,-,TRBJ2-7,CAIRSGGAFEQYF,TGTGCCATCAGAAGCGGGGGGGCCTTCGAGCAGTACTTC
TRBV28,-,-,TRBJ2-7,CASSLDSRGYEQYF,TGTGCCAGCAGTTTGGACAGTCGAGGATACGAGCAGTACTTC
TRBV27,-,once,TRBJ1-2,CASSFYPQGRAGGYTF,TGTGCCAGCAGTTTCTACCCACAGGGTAGGGCCGGCGGCTACACCTTC
TRBV11-2,-,-,TRBJ2-7,CASSSIILGEQYF,TGTGCCAGCAGCTCCATTATTCTCGGCGAGCAGTACTTC
TRBV7-9,TRBD1,-,TRBJ1-1,CASSPGQGGTEAFF,TGTGCCAGCAGCCCTGGACAGGGGGGAACTGAAGCTTTCTTT
TRBV9,-,few,TRBJ1-1,CASSVRVNTEAFF,TGTGCCAGCAGCGTTAGGGTGAACACTGAAGCTTTCTTT
TRBV28,TRBD1,few,TRBJ2-7,CASSSGTGDYEQYF,TGTGCCAGCAGTTCCGGGACAGGGGACTACGAGCAGTACTTC
TRBV30,-,-,TRBJ2-5,CAWSVGAETQYF,TGTGCCTGGAGTGTGGGGGCGGAGACCCAGTACTTC
TRBV4-2,TRBD2,-,TRBJ2-7,CASSQVVAGLTYEQYF,TGTGCCAGCAGCCAAGTTGTAGCGGGTCTAACCTACGAGCAGTACTTC
TRBV14,TRBD1,-,TRBJ1-1,CASSHGTGDMNTEAFF,TGTGCCAGCAGCCATGGGACAGGGGATATGAACACTGAAGCTTTCTTT
TRBV5-1,TRBD2,-,TRBJ2-1,CASSSRPGLAGDNEQFF,TGCGCCAGCAGCTCCCGTCCGGGACTAGCGGGGGACAATGAGCAGTTCTTC
TRBV15,-,-,TRBJ2-2,CATSRVAANTGELFF,TGTGCCACCAGCAGAGTTGCAGCGAACACCGGGGAGCTGTTTTTT
TRBV2,TRBD2,-,TRBJ2-3,CASSGLAGGLLSTDTQYF,TGTGCCAGCAGTGGACTAGCGGGAGGGCTTTTGAGCACAGATACGCAGTATTTT
TRBV18,-,-,TRBJ2-7,CASSPAGQHSYEQYF,TGTGCCAGCTCACCGGCGGGACAGCACTCCTACGAGCAGTACTTC
TRBV28,TRBD1,-,TRBJ1-4,CASRTGGRTNEKLFF,TGTGCCAGCAGGACAGGGGGACGGACTAATGAAAAACTGTTTTTT
TRBV2,-,-,TRBJ1-6,CASSDRTISPLHF,TGTGCCAGCAGTGATCGGACCATTTCACCCCTCCACTTT
TRBV6-6,TRBD1,-,TRBJ1-5,CASRLLIDRDNQPQHF,TGTGCCAGCAGATTGCTTATCGACAGGGATAATCAGCCCCAGCATTTT
TRBV2,TRBD1,-,TRBJ1-2,CASSEGWTGTGGYTF,TGTGCCAGCAGTGAAGGTTGGACAGGGACGGGTGGCTACACCTTC
TRBV28,-,-,TRBJ2-2,CASHRSGLTGELFF,TGTGCCAGTCACCGCAGCGGGCTTACCGGGGAGCTGTTTTTT
TRBV30,-,-,TRBJ1-2,CAWNLGGLARGYGYTF,TGTGCCTGGAACTTAGGTGGACTTGCTCGGGGATATGGCTACACCTTC
TRBV15,-,-,TRBJ1-4,CATSRDPVADEKLFF,TGTGCCACCAGCAGAGATCCAGTGGCGGATGAAAAACTGTTTTTT
TRBV11-1,TRBD2,-,TRBJ2-1,CASSLIQRGGGEQFF,TGTGCCAGCAGCTTAATCCAGCGGGGGGGAGGCGAGCAGTTCTTC
TRBV19,-,-,TRBJ2-7,CASSIKTGPLEQYF,TGTGCCAGTAGTATAAAGACAGGTCCTCTCGAGCAGTACTTC
TRBV25-1,-,once,TRBJ2-3,CASTTKSGTTSSTDTQYF,TGTGCCAGCACCACTAAGTCTGGGACAACCTCTAGCACAGATACGCAGTATTTT
TRBV6-1,-,-,TRBJ2-3,CASSVRDISTDTQYF,TGTGCCAGCAGTGTGCGGGACATTAGCACAGATACGCAGTATTTT
TRBV19,-,-,TRBJ1-2,CASSMRTEYGYTF,TGTGCCAGTAGTATGAGGACAGAATATGGCTACACCTTC
TRBV6-5,-,-,TRBJ2-1,CASSYFAEYNEQFF,TGTGCCAGCAGTTACTTCGCGGAATACAATGAGCAGTTCTTC
TRBV4-1,TRBD2,-,TRBJ2-5,CASSRHLAGGGETQYF,TGCGCCAGCAGCCGCCACTTAGCCGGGGGGGGAGAGACCCAGTACTTC
TRBV7-3,-,-,TRBJ1-1,CASSLLGGPTEAFF,TGTGCCAGCAGCTTATTGGGAGGGCCCACTGAAGCTTTCTTT
TRBV4-1,-,once,TRBJ2-3,CASGASREDTQYF,TGCGCCAGCGGGGCTAGCCGCGAAGATACGCAGTATTTT
TRBV5-1,TRBD2,once,TRBJ2-1,CASSLEPPIAGEFNEQFF,TGCGCCAGCAGCTTGGAGCCCCCAATAGCGGGGGAATTCAATGAGCAGTTCTTC
TRBV21-1,-,-,TRBJ2-1,CASSKVLYLSYNEQFF,TGTGCCAGCAGCAAAGTACTCTACCTCTCCTACAATGAGCAGTTCTTC
TRBV19,-,few,TRBJ2-5,CASRIGGQETQYF,TGTGCCAGTAGGATCGGGGGCCAAGAGACCCAGTACTTC
TRBV11-2,-,few,TRBJ1-3,CASSLGDRLRGNTIYF,TGTGCCAGCAGCTTAGGGGACCGCTTGCGCGGAAACACCATATATTTT
TRBV19,TRBD2,-,TRBJ2-1,CASSIGGLAGIVSYNEQFF,TGTGCCAGTAGTATTGGAGGACTAGCGGGAATAGTCTCCTACAATGAGCAGTTCTTC
TRBV28,-,-,TRBJ2-6,CASSSLTSGANVLTF,TGTGCCAGCAGCTCCCTAACCTCTGGGGCCAACGTCCTGACTTTC
TRBV5-1,-,-,TRBJ2-7,CASSPHGSTSYEQYF,TGCGCCAGCAGCCCACACGGCTCTACCTCCTACGAGCAGTACTTC
TRBV4-1,-,many,TRBJ2-3,CASSLLGGRTDTQYF,TGCGCCAGCAGCCTGTTGGGGGGACGGACAGATACGCAGTATTTT
TRBV7-3,-,-,TRBJ2-5,CASSLRQQETQYF,TGTGCCAGCAGCTTAAGACAGCAAGAGACCCAGTACTTC
TRBV6-5,TRBD2,-,TRBJ2-3,CASSLSRGAGTDTQYF,TGTGCCAGCAGTTTATCGCGGGGGGCGGGCACAGATACGCAGTATTTT
TRBV6-5,-,-,TRBJ1-5,CASSYYMDQPQHF,TGTGCCAGCAGTTACTATATGGATCAGCCCCAGCATTTT
TRBV13,-,-,TRBJ2-1,CASSSGGRLINNEQFF,TGTGCCAGCAGCAGCGGTGGGCGCCTGATTAACAATGAGCAGTTCTTC
TRBV18,TRBD2,-,TRBJ2-2,CASSPGLASDTGELFF,TGTGCCAGCTCACCGGGACTAGCGTCGGACACCGGGGAGCTGTTTTTT
TRBV30,TRBD1,-,TRBJ2-3,CAWSKGARPTDTQYF,TGTGCCTGGAGTAAGGGGGCTAGACCCACAGATACGCAGTATTTT
TRBV5-4,TRBD2,-,TRBJ2-5,CASSLSGGERETQYF,TGTGCCAGCAGCCTGAGCGGGGGGGAACGAGAGACCCAGTACTTC
TRBV6-1,-,-,TRBJ2-2,CASKESRAYTGELFF,TGTGCCAGCAAGGAAAGCAGGGCGTACACCGGGGAGCTGTTTTTT
TRBV5-4,TRBD1,few,TRBJ1-2,CASSLALQGAYGYTF,TGTGCCAGCAGCTTGGCCTTGCAGGGGGCCTATGGCTACACCTTC
TRBV18,-,-,TRBJ2-7,CASSPPYLSDEQYF,TGTGCCAGCTCACCCCCCTATTTGTCGGACGAGCAGTACTTC
TRBV7-8,-,-,TRBJ1-3,CASSLVGNTIYF,TGTGCCAGCAGCTTAGTTGGAAACACCATATATTTT
TRBV5-1,-,-,TRBJ2-5,CASRRTTRETQYF,TGCGCCAGCAGGAGGACAACTCGGGAGACCCAGTACTTC
TRBV28,-,-,TRBJ1-5,CATQRGNQPQHF,TGTGCCACCCAGAGGGGCAATCAGCCCCAGCATTTT
TRBV21-1,-,-,TRBJ1-4,CALPDGRQTEKLFF,TGTGCCTTGCCAGACGGACGTCAGACTGAAAAACTGTTTTTT
TRBV28,TRBD2,-,TRBJ2-7,CASSSAGAGGEREYF,TGTGCCAGCAGTTCCGCGGGGGCGGGAGGAGAAAGGGAGTACTTC
TRBV7-8,TRBD1,many,TRBJ1-2,CASSTGGSVNYGYTF,TGTGCCAGCAGCACAGGGGGGTCCGTTAACTATGGCTACACCTTC